Listed below are T cell receptor beta chains from one sample, sequenced in a study of OX40 agonist ivuxolimab in advanced cancers. Profiled with immunoSEQ multiplex PCR; TCRdb holds only in-frame clones, not every one. The table includes 95,000 to 150,000 clones, about 94% detected once. Here the sequenced sample was CD4+ or CD8+ T cells sorted from blood, taken in a trial of the OX40 agonist ivuxolimab. Every receptor here comes from an adult with an advanced solid tumor such as melanoma, head and neck, liver or kidney cancer. Both conserved end residues are part of each CDR3. D genes are given only for firm matches. The size field is filled for only some rows; it gives once, few, many or a size class.

j_call,d_call,clone_size,v_call,cdr3_nt,cdr3_aa
TRBJ2-3,-,once,TRBV28,TGTGCCAGCAACCCGCCCGGGCTCACTAGCACAGATACGCAGTATTTT,CASNPPGLTSTDTQYF
TRBJ2-3,-,-,TRBV9,TGTGCCAGCAGCGTAGGGGGCGGTTACACAGATACGCAGTATTTT,CASSVGGGYTDTQYF
TRBJ1-1,TRBD1,-,TRBV19,TGTGCCACCCTCCCCGGGACAGGCAACTGGAGGACTGAAGCTTTCTTT,CATLPGTGNWRTEAFF
TRBJ1-2,TRBD1,-,TRBV7-9,TGTGCCAGCAGCTTAGGCGGGACAGGGTCATATGGCTACACCTTC,CASSLGGTGSYGYTF
TRBJ1-6,-,-,TRBV28,TGTGCCAGCATTGGGGCAGGAAGCTCCTATAATTCACCCCTCCACTTT,CASIGAGSSYNSPLHF
TRBJ1-5,-,-,TRBV7-9,TGTGCCAGCAGCAACCCTGATAGCAATCAGCCCCAGCATTTT,CASSNPDSNQPQHF
TRBJ1-3,-,-,TRBV5-1,TGCGCCAGCAGCTTGGGTTACGAAAGAAACACCATATATTTT,CASSLGYERNTIYF
TRBJ2-5,-,-,TRBV7-3,TGTGCCAGCAGCTTAGGTGGCAGTGAAGAGACCCAGTACTTC,CASSLGGSEETQYF
TRBJ2-2,-,-,TRBV11-2,TGTGCCAGCAGCCAGACAGTGAACACCGGGGAGCTGTTTTTT,CASSQTVNTGELFF
TRBJ1-4,-,-,TRBV30,TGTGCCTGGACCATGGGAGGGGGGGACGAAAAACTGTTTTTT,CAWTMGGGDEKLFF
TRBJ1-5,-,once,TRBV16,TGTGCCAGCAGCCAATCTACGGATCAGCCCCAGCATTTT,CASSQSTDQPQHF
TRBJ2-7,TRBD1,-,TRBV6-1,TGTGCCAGCTGGACAGGGGTACCCTACGAGCAGTACTTC,CASWTGVPYEQYF
TRBJ2-1,-,-,TRBV6-5,TGTGCCAGCAGTTACGATACCAACTCCTACAATGAGCAGTTCTTC,CASSYDTNSYNEQFF
TRBJ2-6,-,-,TRBV5-4,TGTGCCCTACGGGTCTCTGGGGCCAACGTCCTGACTTTC,CALRVSGANVLTF
TRBJ2-7,-,-,TRBV19,TGTGCCAGTAGCTGGCTCGGTGGGGGGGCCGAGCAGTACTTC,CASSWLGGGAEQYF
TRBJ2-1,TRBD1,-,TRBV28,TGTGCCAGCAGTCCCACCATCGGACAGGGGCCATACAATGAGCAGTTCTTC,CASSPTIGQGPYNEQFF
TRBJ2-5,-,-,TRBV7-2,TGTGCCAGCAGCTTAGGGCCCTCCCAAGAGACCCAGTACTTC,CASSLGPSQETQYF
TRBJ2-7,-,once,TRBV19,TGTGCCAGTAGTAGCCCGGCCCTTTCTTCCTACGAGCAGTACTTC,CASSSPALSSYEQYF
TRBJ2-3,-,-,TRBV9,TGTGCCAGCAGCGGAACGGGGCGGGGTACGCAGTATTTT,CASSGTGRGTQYF
TRBJ2-7,TRBD2,-,TRBV7-9,TGTGCCAGCAGCTTAGACCGGGGGGGGAACGTTCCCTACGAGCAGTACTTC,CASSLDRGGNVPYEQYF
TRBJ2-4,-,-,TRBV28,TGTGCCAGCACCGAGGGAGTAGCCAAAAACATTCAGTACTTC,CASTEGVAKNIQYF
TRBJ1-5,-,-,TRBV6-5,TGTGCCAGCAGCCGGTCGGTGGTGAATCAGCCCCAGCATTTT,CASSRSVVNQPQHF
TRBJ1-1,TRBD1,-,TRBV7-2,TGTGCCAGCAGCCCCAGGGACAGGGGGTTGGTCGCTTTCTTT,CASSPRDRGLVAFF
TRBJ1-1,-,-,TRBV10-1,TGCGCCAGCAGTGAGTCCGGCAGGGTAGATGAAGCTTTCTTT,CASSESGRVDEAFF
TRBJ2-7,TRBD2,-,TRBV5-1,TGCGCCAGCAGGTTTGCGGGAGGCCCCTACGAGCAGTACTTC,CASRFAGGPYEQYF
TRBJ1-1,TRBD1,-,TRBV7-2,TGTGCCAGCAGCTATCTCCGCGCAGGGGGCACTGAAGCTTTCTTT,CASSYLRAGGTEAFF
TRBJ2-7,-,-,TRBV7-3,TGTGCCAGCAGCTTACATAGGCGCTACGAGCAGTACTTC,CASSLHRRYEQYF
TRBJ1-1,-,-,TRBV5-6,TGTGCCAGCAGCTTGGGCCAGGACACTGAAGCTTTCTTT,CASSLGQDTEAFF
TRBJ2-6,-,-,TRBV14,TGTGCCAGCAGCCGAGAGATTGGCGGCACCTCTGGGGCCAACGTCCTGACTTTC,CASSREIGGTSGANVLTF
TRBJ2-3,TRBD1,-,TRBV5-8,TGTGCCAGCACCATAACACCGGGACAGCGATCAGATACGCAGTATTTT,CASTITPGQRSDTQYF
TRBJ2-1,-,-,TRBV6-5,TGTGCCAGCAGTTACTCTGGGGGGCGGAATGAGCAGTTCTTC,CASSYSGGRNEQFF
TRBJ2-7,TRBD2,-,TRBV27,TGTGCCCCAAGTTATGGGTCGCTGGAGACTAGCGGGAGGGTGTACGAGCAGTACTTC,CAPSYGSLETSGRVYEQYF
TRBJ1-4,TRBD1,-,TRBV5-6,TGTGCCAGCAGCGGCCTACAGGGGGGCGATGAAAAACTGTTTTTT,CASSGLQGGDEKLFF
TRBJ2-5,TRBD2,-,TRBV18,TGTGCCAGCTCACCAGTTAGCGGGACTCGTGAGCAGTACTTC,CASSPVSGTREQYF
TRBJ2-2,-,-,TRBV6-1,TGTGCCAGCAGTGGTTCCCCTCAACATCCAGCCGTCACCGGGGAGCTGTTTTTT,CASSGSPQHPAVTGELFF